This T cell receptor beta chain was observed in a study of spatial heterogeneity in lung cancer. Study-level background: When available, follow-up PBMC samples taken a median of around 2 years after resection were sequenced. The average count in raw reads for each unique TCR and UMI combination exceeded 9.5 appearances.

Time point given: blood at routine non-recurrence follow-up after resection. In each case, whole RNA from tumor, nontumor lung or frozen PBMC was sequenced unsorted. V was pared by 7 bases and J by 5 bases, with 2 bases of the junction left unmatched. The CDR3 runs to 13 residues. TCRdb reprocessed the 5' RACE reads with MiXCR, giving one entry per CDR3 protein. This sample has more than 25,000 distinct CDR3 sequences, with about 6.3% found just once. This specimen was PBMCs, taken at follow-up. This receptor was identified in a male donor with early-stage non-small cell lung cancer. The chain uses TRBV12-3 or TRBV12-4 and TRBJ2-2; TRBD2 matches at 9 bases. CDR3 coding DNA: TGTGCCAGCACCACTAGCGGGACCGGGGAGCTGTTTTTT. Translation: CASTTSGTGELFF.